This T cell receptor beta chain is drawn from a study of T-cell reconstitution after alpha-beta-depleted transplantation in children (TCRdb year 2016). Looking at the study overall: Using TCR repertoire profiling, the study followed T-cell immune reconstitution in a quantitative way in children after TCRalphabeta/CD19-depleted allogeneic hematopoietic cell transplantation.

The library came from PCR. The sequencing machine was an Illumina HiSeq 2500. TCR library preparation used molecular barcoding, with unique molecular identifiers applied to normalize quantification of the TCRbeta repertoire. The public sequencing data were trimmed at Q25 with fastp and processed into clonotypes with MiXCR by TCRdb, which kept only in-frame beta chains. CDR3 protein sequences are deduplicated, and each keeps its most common genes and DNA. The sample table lists about 610,000 distinct CDR3 sequences, roughly a tenth of them with a count of one. In total, the top ten clones hold 4% to 5% of the sample. The V end gives up 5 bases and the J end 1 base, leaving 4 bases in the junction not matched to a gene. CDR1 MGHDK and CDR2 SYGVNS are derived from the germline V gene. The CDR3 starts with the cysteine, ends with the phenylalanine, and has 14 residues. Just CDR3 DNA is preserved here, 42 bases in frame from base 1.

Notes on this clonotype: Its antigen target is currently unknown. No base qualities exist here, and no much larger clone lies one base off it.

The clonotype comes from a human donor who donated a stem cell graft to a child with acute myeloid leukemia. The sequenced sample was PBMCs from the stem cell graft donor, obtained from the stem cell graft. The chain employs TRBV25-1 and TRBJ2-7, with 8 middle bases fitting TRBD2. The CDR3: CASSRAGESYEQYF. Here is the DNA: TGTGCCAGCAGTCGAGCGGGAGAGTCCTACGAGCAGTACTTC.